A single sample gave rise to the 15 T cell receptor beta chains below, sequenced in a study of cytomegalovirus exposure and HLA in healthy donors. PCR employed 60 Vbeta and 13 Jbeta primers. Repertoires were generated with immunoSEQ multiplex PCR, while TCRdb's copy carries only in-frame clones and drops some. The repertoire holds 84,000 or so clones, with more than 60% as singletons. Sequencing input: PBMCs. The receptors stem from a boy younger than 18 in good health and CMV-seronegative.

This chain uses TRBV27 with TRBJ2-7, with 8 bases matching TRBD2. Germline V gives CDR1 MNHEY, CDR2 SMNVEV (reference sequence). The CDR3 sequence is 13 residues long. Unmatched junction bases numbered 2, after V lost 6 bases and J lost 1 base. The CDR3 is CASRAGVSYEQYF. The CDR3 DNA sequence: TGTGCCAGCAGAGCGGGAGTTTCCTACGAGCAGTACTTC.

The V and J genes are TRBV7-3 and TRBJ1-5; D is uncertain. The CDR3 extends over 13 amino acids. Trimming removed 4 bases at V and 4 bases at J, with 8 bases between. CDR1 is SGHTA and CDR2 is FQGTGA in the germline V gene. The CDR3 reads CASSSGRNQPQHF. The CDR3 DNA follows: TGTGCCAGCAGCTCGGGTAGGAATCAGCCCCAGCATTTT.

This clone was found a few times. The chain has TRBV30 and TRBJ2-7; D is unclear. Trimming left V 0 bases short and J 3 bases short, with 6 bases between. This CDR3 comprises 12 residues. Germline loops: CDR1 GTSNPN, CDR2 SVGIG (reference sequence). The CDR3 DNA reads as TGTGCCTGGAGTGTATCCAACTACGAGCAGTACTTC. Protein product: CAWSVSNYEQYF.

The gene calls are TRBV25-1 and TRBJ2-7; TRBD2 might be the D (5 bases). CDR3 size: 13 residues. V was clipped by 4 bases and J by 6 bases, with 13 bases between them. Germline V CDR1 and CDR2: MGHDK, SYGVNS. For the CDR3, the DNA is TGTGCCAGCAGTGGCTTAGGAGGAGCCGAGCAGTACTTC. This sequence encodes CASSGLGGAEQYF.

This chain connects TRBV10-3 to TRBJ1-1, with D unresolved. Germline-derived CDR1 and CDR2 are ENHRY and SYGVKD. The V gene lost 6 bases and the J gene lost 6 bases, with 11 bases spanning the gap. CDR3 length: 12 amino acids. The CDR3 here is CAISSLQAEAFF. Here the CDR3 DNA reads TGTGCCATCAGCTCACTGCAGGCTGAAGCTTTCTTT.

J is TRBJ2-7 and V is TRBV30; the D gene is possibly TRBD1 (5 bases). Germline-derived CDR1 and CDR2 are GTSNPN and SVGIG (reference sequence). The CDR3 covers 10 residues. Trimming stripped 8 bases from V and 4 bases from J, with 9 bases between. CDR3 sequence reads: CAIGHYEQYF. As DNA, the CDR3 is TGTGCCATCGGACATTACGAGCAGTACTTC.

This clone showed up just a few times. Other DNA sequences of this sample code for an identical CDR3. The chain uses TRBV7-3 and TRBJ1-1; weak D call: TRBD1 (5 bases). Trimming removed 0 bases at V and 0 bases at J, with 8 bases between. The CDR3 covers 15 residues. Germline-derived CDR1 and CDR2 are SGHTA and FQGTGA. CDR3 nucleotide sequence: TGTGCCAGCAGCTTAACCGGGGGATTGAACACTGAAGCTTTCTTT. This translates into CASSLTGGLNTEAFF. Full variable domain (remainder filled in from reference TRBV7-3 and TRBJ1-1): GAGVSQTPSNKVTEKGKYVELRCDPISGHTALYWYRQSLGQGPEFLIYFQGTGAADDSGLPNDRFFAVRPEGSVSTLKIQRTERGDSAVYLCASSLTGGLNTEAFFGQGTRLTVV.

The V call is TRBV2, the J call TRBJ2-7, with 8 bases identical to TRBD2. Germline CDR1 reads SNHLY; CDR2 reads FYNNEI. CDR3 size: 16 residues. With 6 bases clipped from V and 1 base from J, the junction kept 11 bases outside the gene matches. This CDR3 is CASRRRREVLSYEQYF. CDR3 DNA: TGTGCCAGCAGGAGGCGGCGGGAGGTCCTGTCCTACGAGCAGTACTTC.

The chain employs TRBV7-9 and TRBJ2-7, with TRBD1 matching 8 bases. The CDR3 length is 14 residues. The V and J ends lost 2 bases and 5 bases, in that order; junction bases with no gene match: 5. Per the germline V gene, CDR1 is SEHNR and CDR2 is FQNEAQ (reference sequence). CDR3 residues: CASSLPGGGDEQYF. The CDR3 nucleotides read TGTGCCAGCAGCTTACCAGGGGGCGGCGACGAGCAGTACTTC.

This chain uses TRBV5-5 with TRBJ2-2; TRBD1 agrees at 10 bases. Germline assignment: CDR1 SGHKS and CDR2 YYEKEE (reference sequence). The CDR3 length is 16 residues. Trimming cost V 3 bases and J 1 base; bases outside gene matches: 3. CDR3 protein: CASSWWTGGNTGELFF. CDR3 DNA sequence: TGTGCCAGCAGCTGGTGGACAGGGGGGAACACCGGGGAGCTGTTTTTT.

The chain links TRBV4-3 to TRBJ2-7; 11 nucleotides line up with TRBD1. The CDR3 consists of 15 residues. V was clipped by 4 bases and J by 7 bases; unmatched bases: 9. From germline, CDR1 is LGHNA and CDR2 YSLEER. CDR3 sequence (DNA): TGCGCCAGCAGCCTCACCGGGACAGGGGGACGGGAGCAGTACTTC. The encoded protein is CASSLTGTGGREQYF.

The gene calls are TRBV5-4 and TRBJ2-4, with a weak D call TRBD1 (6 bases). The CDR3 covers 16 residues. Trimming pared 4 bases from V and 0 bases from J, leaving 14 bases between. The germline V gene encodes CDR1 SGHNT and CDR2 YYREEE (reference sequence). CDR3 in amino acids: CASSMTGLIAKNIQYF. Here the CDR3 DNA reads TGTGCCAGCAGCATGACAGGACTTATAGCCAAAAACATTCAGTACTTC. The full variable domain, its missing parts supplied by reference TRBV5-4 and TRBJ2-4, is ETGVTQSPTHLIKTRGQQVTLRCSSQSGHNTVSWYQQALGQGPQFIFQYYREEENGRGNFPPRFSGLQFPNYSSELNVNALELDDSALYLCASSMTGLIAKNIQYFGAGTRLSVL.

The V call is TRBV7-6, the J call TRBJ2-7; 8 nucleotides agree with TRBD1. Germline values: CDR1 SGHVS, CDR2 FNYEAQ. With 5 bases clipped from V and 3 bases from J, the junction kept 3 bases outside the gene matches. This CDR3 is 13 amino acids long. CDR3 coding DNA: TGTGCCAGCAGCCCCGACAGGGGCTACGAGCAGTACTTC. Translation gives CASSPDRGYEQYF.

This CDR3 reads CASSPPLGDQPQHF. For the CDR3, the DNA is TGTGCCAGCTCACCACCCTTAGGGGATCAGCCCCAGCATTTT. V usage is TRBV18 and J usage is TRBJ1-5; possibly TRBD1 for D (5 bases). CDR1 and CDR2 (germline): KGHSH, LQKENI. The CDR3 extends over 14 amino acids. V was pared by 0 bases and J by 5 bases, with 8 bases between.

The chain has TRBV30 and TRBJ1-5; D remains ambiguous. The germline CDR1 and CDR2 sequences are GTSNPN and SVGIG (reference sequence). With 2 bases removed from V and 3 bases from J, the gap between germline ends came to 8 bases. CDR3 length: 13 amino acids. This CDR3 is CAWSRGHNQPQHF. The DNA of the CDR3 is TGTGCCTGGAGTCGAGGTCACAATCAGCCCCAGCATTTT.